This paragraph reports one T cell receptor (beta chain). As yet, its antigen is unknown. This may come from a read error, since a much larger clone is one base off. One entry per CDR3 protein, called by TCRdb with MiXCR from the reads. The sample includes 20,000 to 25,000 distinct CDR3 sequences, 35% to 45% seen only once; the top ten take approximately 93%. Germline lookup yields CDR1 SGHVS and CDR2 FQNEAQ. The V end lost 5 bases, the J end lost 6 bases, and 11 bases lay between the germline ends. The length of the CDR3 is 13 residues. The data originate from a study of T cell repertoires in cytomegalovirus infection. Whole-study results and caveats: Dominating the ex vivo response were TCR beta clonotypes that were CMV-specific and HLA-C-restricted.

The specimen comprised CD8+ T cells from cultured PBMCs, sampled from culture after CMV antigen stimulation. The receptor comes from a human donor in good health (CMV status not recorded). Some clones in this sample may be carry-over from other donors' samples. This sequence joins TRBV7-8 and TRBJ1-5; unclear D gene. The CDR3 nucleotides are TGTGCCAGCAGCCCAGTTGGTAGTCAGCCCCAGCATTTT. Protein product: CASSPVGSQPQHF.